This is a list of T cell receptor beta chains from one sample in a study of Graves' ophthalmopathy and Graves' hyperthyroidism. TCRdb processed the multiplex PCR reads anew with MiXCR; each CDR3 protein has one entry. The table shows about 160,000 distinct CDR3 sequences, with 35% to 45% occurring only once. Material for sequencing was peripheral blood. The source is a man aged 25-45 years with Graves' ophthalmopathy. CDR3s include the opening cysteine and the closing phenylalanine or tryptophan. The D gene is left open where the match is weak. Size is omitted from some rows. Given values are once, few, many or a class for expanded clones.

-	TRBV24-1	TRBJ2-7	many	TGTGCCACCAGTGACGATGCCTACGAGCAGTACTTC	CATSDDAYEQYF
-	TRBV6-1	TRBJ1-1	once	TGTGCCAGCAGTGAACCCAGACCTGAAGCTTTCTTT	CASSEPRPEAFF
TRBD2	TRBV5-1	TRBJ2-7	many	TGCGCCAGCAGCTTGGATTTACCGGGAGGCGAGCAGTACTTC	CASSLDLPGGEQYF
TRBD1	TRBV19	TRBJ1-1	many	TGTGCCAGCAAACCCCCGGGACAGGGGGCTCTGGCTTTCTTT	CASKPPGQGALAFF
TRBD1	TRBV28	TRBJ2-7	-	TGTGCCAGCACCGCTCACGGACAGGGGCCCTACGAGCAGTACTTC	CASTAHGQGPYEQYF
TRBD1	TRBV11-1	TRBJ2-5	many	TGTGCCAGCAGCCAGCGACAGGGGGGGGAGACCCAGTACTTC	CASSQRQGGETQYF
-	TRBV28	TRBJ1-2	many	TGTGCCAGCCTTACTCTGGCCGCGGGGAGTTATGGCTACACCTTC	CASLTLAAGSYGYTF
-	TRBV27	TRBJ2-2	many	TGTGCCAGCAGTTTGGACAGAATGAGGAGCACCGGGGAGCTGTTTTTT	CASSLDRMRSTGELFF
TRBD1	TRBV6-1	TRBJ1-2	-	TGTGCCAGCAGTGAAACAGGGGGCACTGGGGGCTACACCTTC	CASSETGGTGGYTF
-	TRBV29-1	TRBJ1-1	many	TGCAGCGTCTACAGGAACACTGAAGCTTTCTTT	CSVYRNTEAFF